Listed here are 32 T cell receptor beta chains from one sample, sequenced in a study of blood T cell repertoires in COVID-19. Sequencing was performed with immunoSEQ multiplex PCR; in TCRdb, only in-frame clones are kept and a portion is missing. The sample includes roughly 170,000 clones, 60% to 80% of them seen just once. Source material: peripheral blood. The receptors here all came from a woman between 70 and 85 years old with acute or convalescent COVID-19.

The gene calls are TRBV19 and TRBJ1-3; D perhaps matches TRBD1 (5 bases). Trimming removed 11 bases from V and 9 bases from J, with 8 bases in between. CDR1 LNHDA and CDR2 SQIVND come from the germline V gene (reference sequence). This CDR3 comprises 9 residues. The CDR3 protein is CAPGGTIYF. CDR3 nucleotide sequence: TGTGCCCCGGGGGGCACCATATATTTT.

The chain employs TRBV29-1 and TRBJ2-7; perhaps TRBD2 as D (7 bases). V gave up 3 bases and J gave up 1 base, with 19 bases separating them. This CDR3 comprises 16 residues. Looked up from germline, CDR1 is SQVTM and CDR2 is ANQGSEA. The CDR3 sequence: CSVERGEGRGSYEQYF. The CDR3 bases are TGCAGCGTTGAGAGGGGTGAGGGGAGGGGGTCCTACGAGCAGTACTTC.

The V call is TRBV18, the J call TRBJ1-2; D gene uncertain. This CDR3 has 13 amino acids. CDR1 and CDR2 (germline): KGHSH, LQKENI. V dropped 6 bases and J dropped 8 bases, with 16 bases sitting between them. The CDR3 region has the DNA TGTGCCAGCTCCCTAGATCCCGGAGGGGGCTACACCTTC. Amino acids: CASSLDPGGGYTF.

This clone has a count of ten or more. This chain joins TRBV3-1 (or the pseudogene TRBV3-2) and TRBJ1-1, with unresolved D. Germline CDR1 LGHDT, CDR2 YNNKEL (reference sequence). The CDR3 is made up of 14 amino acids. The ends were cut back, 1 base at V and 9 bases at J, with 15 bases in the middle. The CDR3, as DNA: TGTGCCAGCAGCCAAGGTGATAGAGGGATAAAAGCTTTCTTT. This sequence encodes CASSQGDRGIKAFF.

The V gene is TRBV6-5, the J gene TRBJ1-5; D remains ambiguous. The germline V and J ends were trimmed by 1 base and 6 bases, with 7 bases remaining between them. Germline V gene lookup returns CDR1 MNHEY and CDR2 SVGAGI. The CDR3 totals 13 residues. CDR3 protein: CASSYLGGQPQHF. The DNA for the CDR3 is TGTGCCAGCAGTTACTTAGGCGGTCAGCCCCAGCATTTT.

The V gene is TRBV2, the J gene TRBJ1-3, with TRBD1 identical over 7 bases. CDR3 size: 14 residues. The germline gives CDR1 SNHLY, CDR2 FYNNEI. Trimming took 8 bases from V and 5 from J; bases not matched to a gene: 9. The CDR3 coding sequence is TGTGCCAGCTCCAGGGGGGCGGATAGAAACACCATATATTTT. It encodes CASSRGADRNTIYF.

In this sample, this clone turned up a few times. The rearrangement uses TRBV7-8 and TRBJ2-5, with D tentatively TRBD2 (6 bases). This CDR3 has 15 amino acids. Germline assignment: CDR1 SGHVS and CDR2 FQNEAQ. Trimming shortened V by 4 bases and J by 5 bases, and 17 bases separated the two germline ends. CDR3 loop: CASSSPRERRETQYF. DNA for the CDR3: TGTGCCAGCAGCTCCCCTCGGGAGAGGCGGGAGACCCAGTACTTC.

This chain links TRBV29-1 with TRBJ2-1; TRBD2 might be the D (5 bases). The V end was cut by 4 bases, the J end by 7 bases, with 14 bases between. From germline, CDR1 is SQVTM and CDR2 ANQGSEA. CDR3 length equals 13 residues. CDR3 sequence: CSVARGPPNEQFF. DNA for the CDR3: TGCAGCGTTGCGAGAGGGCCCCCTAATGAGCAGTTCTTC.

The chain is built from TRBV3-1 (or the pseudogene TRBV3-2) and TRBJ1-1; tentative D call: TRBD1 (5 bases). Germline assignment: CDR1 LGHDT and CDR2 YNNKEL (reference sequence). The CDR3 is made up of 14 amino acids. Trimming cost V 2 bases and J 4 bases, with 11 bases left between them. Written as DNA, the CDR3 is TGTGCCAGCAGCCAACAGGGAATGTTCACTGAAGCTTTCTTT. Its translation: CASSQQGMFTEAFF.

The chain links TRBV5-1 to TRBJ1-3; 9 bases agree with TRBD1. Trimming cost V 8 bases and J 1 base; bases outside gene matches: 7. Germline values: CDR1 SGHRS, CDR2 YFSETQ. This CDR3 is 15 amino acids long. This CDR3 is CASAQGASSGNTIYF. CDR3 DNA sequence: TGCGCCAGTGCACAGGGGGCGTCTTCTGGAAACACCATATATTTT.

This clone was recorded once. The chain combines TRBV5-6 with TRBJ1-2; D is undetermined. Trimming shortened V by 4 bases and J by 7 bases, and 11 bases separated the two germline ends. Germline CDR1 is SGHDT and CDR2 is YYEEEE. CDR3 size: 12 residues. The CDR3 DNA reads TGTGCCAGCAGCCAACATTCTCTTGGCTACACCTTC. Its translation is CASSQHSLGYTF.

V usage is TRBV11-2 and J usage is TRBJ2-7; D is possibly TRBD2 (5 bases). The CDR3 runs to 14 residues. The ends were cut back, 4 bases at V and 4 bases at J, with 14 bases in the middle. The V gene's germline CDR1 is SGHAT and CDR2 FQNNGV. The CDR3 region is CASSSGLSQYEQYF. The DNA for the CDR3 is TGTGCCAGCAGCTCGGGGTTGTCTCAATACGAGCAGTACTTC.

V usage is TRBV6-6 and J usage is TRBJ1-5, with a possible D match to TRBD1 (6 bases). V was cut by 5 bases and J by 5 bases, with 13 bases left in between. Germline V gene lookup returns CDR1 MNHNY and CDR2 SVGAGI (reference sequence). CDR3 length equals 14 residues. The CDR3: CASSGGGAYQPQHF. CDR3 in DNA: TGTGCCAGCAGTGGAGGGGGGGCATATCAGCCCCAGCATTTT.

This clone was seen just once. V usage is TRBV5-5 and J usage is TRBJ1-6; D is perhaps TRBD1 (6 bases). CDR1 SGHKS and CDR2 YYEKEE come from the germline V gene (reference sequence). CDR3 length: 15 amino acids. V lost 0 bases to trimming and J lost 9 bases, with 13 bases between them. The CDR3 DNA is TGTGCCAGCAGCTTGGACCGGTCCAGGGGTTCACCCCTCCACTTT. Amino acid sequence: CASSLDRSRGSPLHF.

The sample holds a few counts of this clone. The rearrangement joins TRBV2 to TRBJ2-2, with 8 bases identical to TRBD1. The CDR3 is 16 residues long. Germline CDR1 SNHLY, CDR2 FYNNEI. The V and J ends lost 3 bases and 5 bases, in that order; junction bases with no gene match: 8. DNA of the CDR3: TGTGCCAGCAGTGATCCGGGACAGGTTCAAACCGGGGAGCTGTTTTTT. Translating gives CASSDPGQVQTGELFF.

The chain uses TRBV7-8 and TRBJ2-1; 9 bases match TRBD1. Looked up from germline, CDR1 is SGHVS and CDR2 is FQNEAQ. The CDR3 sequence is 17 residues long. Trimming cost V 5 bases and J 2 bases; bases outside gene matches: 10. CDR3 loop: CASSPRTGAGTYNEQFF. The CDR3 nucleotides are TGTGCCAGCAGCCCGAGGACAGGGGCTGGGACCTACAATGAGCAGTTCTTC.

The rearrangement joins TRBV5-1 to TRBJ2-1, with TRBD2 identical over 11 bases. Germline V gene data show CDR1 as SGHRS and CDR2 as YFSETQ. The J segment lost 0 bases and the V segment lost 4 bases, leaving 6 bases of the junction unmatched. The CDR3 consists of 17 residues. The CDR3 here is CASSRITSGSSYNEQFF. Written as DNA, the CDR3 is TGCGCCAGCAGCCGAATTACTAGCGGGAGCTCCTACAATGAGCAGTTCTTC.

The chain links TRBV7-8 to TRBJ2-1, with 7 positions matching TRBD2. The ends lost 1 base at V and 4 bases at J; junction bases unmatched: 10. The CDR3 runs to 17 residues. Per the germline V gene, CDR1 is SGHVS and CDR2 is FQNEAQ. The CDR3 nucleotides are TGTGCCAGCAGCTTAGGGGAGGGCCTCCCAAAATACAATGAGCAGTTCTTC. It specifies CASSLGEGLPKYNEQFF.

The rearrangement joins TRBV6-5 to TRBJ2-3; the match to TRBD1 covers 7 bases. V was pared by 6 bases and J by 6 bases, with 6 bases of the junction left unmatched. The CDR3 is 13 residues long. Per the germline V gene, CDR1 is MNHEY and CDR2 is SVGAGI. The CDR3 DNA is TGTGCCAGCAGAGGGCAGGGGGAGGATACGCAGTATTTT. As protein: CASRGQGEDTQYF.

The chain carries TRBV3-1 (or the pseudogene TRBV3-2) and TRBJ1-6; 7 bases match TRBD1. V was pared by 2 bases and J by 7 bases, with 2 bases of the junction left unmatched. CDR1 is LGHDT and CDR2 is YNNKEL in the germline V gene (reference sequence). The length of the CDR3 is 14 residues. The CDR3, as DNA: TGTGCCAGCAGCCAACCACAGGGGAATTCACCCCTCCACTTT. This codes for CASSQPQGNSPLHF.

The genes are TRBV4-2 and TRBJ2-5; 8 bases are a match to TRBD2. The junction had 5 bases not matched to a gene; V was cut back by 6 bases and J by 2 bases. CDR1 and CDR2 (germline): LGHNA, YNFKEQ. This CDR3 comprises 14 residues. CDR3 amino acids: CASRGSGIQETQYF. The CDR3 coding sequence is TGTGCCAGCAGGGGTAGCGGGATACAAGAGACCCAGTACTTC.

The DNA for the CDR3 is TGTGCCAGCATAGCAGGGACGAACACCGGGGAGCTGTTTTTT. Translating it yields CASIAGTNTGELFF. The chain links TRBV2 to TRBJ2-2; possibly TRBD1 for D (5 bases). The CDR3 length is 14 residues. Germline CDR1 reads SNHLY; CDR2 reads FYNNEI. The V end lost 7 bases, the J end lost 0 bases, and 9 bases lay between the germline ends.

V is TRBV14 and J is TRBJ1-3; D unresolved. This CDR3 spans 15 amino acids. Deletions cut 4 bases from V and 9 bases from J, with 19 bases between. Per the germline V gene, CDR1 is SGHDN and CDR2 is FVKESK. The CDR3 sequence is CASSLPGSDVGTIYF. The CDR3 nucleotides are TGTGCCAGCAGCCTTCCGGGGTCGGATGTCGGCACCATATATTTT.

The chain recombines TRBV9 with TRBJ1-1; D is unclear. This CDR3 is 14 amino acids long. Germline V gene data show CDR1 as SGDLS and CDR2 as YYNGEE. The germline V and J ends were trimmed by 0 bases and 5 bases, with 11 bases remaining between them. The CDR3 DNA is TGTGCCAGCAGCGTAGGAACTTCCGGGACTGAAGCTTTCTTT. Translation: CASSVGTSGTEAFF.

This chain connects TRBV30 to TRBJ1-6; D uncertain. The V end lost 0 bases, the J end lost 0 bases, and 15 bases lay between the germline ends. There are 18 residues in the CDR3. Germline-derived CDR1 and CDR2 are GTSNPN and SVGIG (reference sequence). CDR3 nucleotides: TGTGCCTGGAGTGTCCTCCTGGTTGCGGGCTCCTATAATTCACCCCTCCACTTT. It specifies CAWSVLLVAGSYNSPLHF.

The table lists this clone with a count of one. The chain recombines TRBV7-6 with TRBJ1-2, with D possibly being TRBD1 (6 bases). V was shortened by 5 bases and J by 4 bases, with 17 bases between the two germline ends. Germline values: CDR1 SGHVS, CDR2 FNYEAQ. The CDR3 consists of 15 residues. The DNA of the CDR3 is TGTGCCAGCAGCCCACAACGGGGGGCTGGCTATGGCTACACCTTC. Its protein is CASSPQRGAGYGYTF.

This clone was picked up one time. The chain links TRBV21-1 to TRBJ2-5; whether TRBD2, the table's D call, matches the DNA was not checked. TRBV21-1 represents a pseudogene. The CDR3 contains 14 residues. CDR3 residues: CASNPSGPKETQYF. The CDR3 region has the DNA TGTGCCAGCAACCCTAGCGGGCCGAAAGAGACCCAGTACTTC.

The chain couples TRBV25-1 to TRBJ1-2; D gene unclear. There are 13 residues in the CDR3. Trimming removed 6 bases at V and 2 bases at J, with 10 bases between. Germline values: CDR1 MGHDK, CDR2 SYGVNS. The CDR3: CASRPTGNYGYTF. The DNA of the CDR3 is TGTGCCAGCAGACCGACGGGAAACTATGGCTACACCTTC.

The chain combines TRBV7-8 with TRBJ1-1, with TRBD1 matching over 7 bases. CDR1 and CDR2 (germline): SGHVS, FQNEAQ. Trimming cost V 2 bases and J 2 bases; bases outside gene matches: 5. The CDR3 has 15 amino acids. The CDR3 nucleotides are TGTGCCAGCAGCTTAATGAGACAGGGAAACACTGAAGCTTTCTTT. It yields the protein CASSLMRQGNTEAFF.

This clone has a single count. This chain uses TRBV27 with TRBJ2-1; 8 bases fit TRBD2. CDR3 length: 13 residues. Per germline, CDR1 MNHEY and CDR2 SMNVEV (reference sequence). V was pared by 5 bases and J by 15 bases, with 12 bases of the junction left unmatched. The CDR3 loop is CASSGAGAGFRFF. CDR3 in DNA: TGTGCCAGCAGTGGAGCGGGAGCAGGATTTAGGTTCTTC.

This clone was counted a few times. V usage is TRBV19 and J usage is TRBJ1-5; TRBD1 matches 8 bases. The J segment lost 6 bases and the V segment lost 10 bases, leaving 11 bases of the junction unmatched. The CDR3 extends over 14 amino acids. Looked up from germline, CDR1 is LNHDA and CDR2 is SQIVND (reference sequence). CDR3 sequence (DNA): TGTGCCACCGAGGGGACAGGAGGTTTTCAGCCCCAGCATTTT. Encoded protein: CATEGTGGFQPQHF. Based on the CDR3 plus reference TRBV19 and TRBJ1-5, the full variable domain is DGGITQSPKYLFRKEGQNVTLSCEQNLNHDAMYWYRQDPGQGLRLIYYSQIVNDFQKGDIAEGYSVSREKKESFPLTVTSAQKNPTAFYLCATEGTGGFQPQHFGDGTRLSIL.

This clone was found a few times. The chain links TRBV24-1 to TRBJ2-6; 8 nucleotides agree with TRBD1. Germline trimming cut 4 bases from V and 2 bases from J; bases unmatched to any gene: 6. CDR1 KGHDR and CDR2 SFDVKD come from the germline V gene. The CDR3 covers 17 residues. The CDR3 sequence: CATSEKTDRAGANVLTF. CDR3 bases: TGTGCCACCAGTGAGAAGACGGACAGGGCTGGGGCCAACGTCCTGACTTTC.